This passage covers 3 T cell receptor beta chains from one sample sequenced in a study of T cells after yellow fever vaccination. Each CDR3 protein gets one entry after TCRdb re-called the 5' RACE reads with MiXCR. The sample records around 600,000 distinct CDR3 sequences, 10% to 15% being singletons. The material sequenced was PBMCs, taken on the day of the yellow fever booster vaccination. The receptors come from a man aged 30 to 39 who received the YFV17D yellow fever vaccine.

This clonotype showed up many times. The V and J genes are TRBV7-6 and TRBJ2-2; the D gene is possibly TRBD2 (6 bases). The CDR3 has 16 residues. Germline CDR1 SGHVS, CDR2 FNYEAQ. With 5 bases removed from V and 4 bases from J, the gap between germline ends came to 17 bases. CDR3 nucleotide sequence: TGTGCCAGCAGCCCCCCCGCCGGGGGTAGCACCGGGGAGCTGTTTTTT. This translates into CASSPPAGGSTGELFF.

This clonotype was picked up a small number of times. The gene calls are TRBV12-3 or TRBV12-4 and TRBJ1-2, with TRBD1 as a possible D gene (5 bases). This CDR3 region has 13 residues. Trimming shortened V by 3 bases and J by 4 bases, and 9 bases separated the two germline ends. As DNA, the CDR3 is TGTGCCAGCAGTTTCGACAGCCTCTATGGCTACACCTTC. It encodes CASSFDSLYGYTF.

CDR3 in amino acids: CASSQRTAGDNEQFF. The DNA of the CDR3 is TGCGCCAGCAGCCAACGGACAGCCGGGGACAATGAGCAGTTCTTC. This sequence joins TRBV5-1 and TRBJ2-1; weak D call: TRBD1 (6 bases). Germline loops: CDR1 SGHRS, CDR2 YFSETQ. The V end lost 4 bases, the J end lost 5 bases, and 16 bases lay between the germline ends. This CDR3 spans 15 amino acids.